The present T cell receptor beta chain was sequenced within a study of shared clonotypes between healthy human individuals. Terminally differentiated effector memory CD45RA+ cells were excluded from the naive CD8 cells, which were CD45RO-negative and positively selected for CCR7. Profiling relied on immunoSEQ multiplex PCR, and the TCRdb table lists in-frame clones only, not all of them. The sample includes about 800,000 clones, about 97% seen only once; the top ten take less than 0.25%. A note on this clone: Antigen specificity is unknown.

The CDR3 extends over 18 amino acids. CDR1 and CDR2 (germline): SGHTA, FQGNSA. With V trimmed by 1 base and J by 1 base, 8 bases remained unmatched. General study results and limits: Clonotype sharing levels among donors were expected to vary with sequencing depth.

The V call is TRBV7-2, the J call TRBJ2-4; 9 bases are shared with TRBD2. Sample: naive CD8+ T cells sorted from blood. The sequence derives from a man aged 25-45 years in good health. The CDR3 DNA sequence: TGTGCCAGCAGCTTAGTAGGGTCTAGCGGGAATGCCAAAAACATTCAGTACTTC. As protein: CASSLVGSSGNAKNIQYF.